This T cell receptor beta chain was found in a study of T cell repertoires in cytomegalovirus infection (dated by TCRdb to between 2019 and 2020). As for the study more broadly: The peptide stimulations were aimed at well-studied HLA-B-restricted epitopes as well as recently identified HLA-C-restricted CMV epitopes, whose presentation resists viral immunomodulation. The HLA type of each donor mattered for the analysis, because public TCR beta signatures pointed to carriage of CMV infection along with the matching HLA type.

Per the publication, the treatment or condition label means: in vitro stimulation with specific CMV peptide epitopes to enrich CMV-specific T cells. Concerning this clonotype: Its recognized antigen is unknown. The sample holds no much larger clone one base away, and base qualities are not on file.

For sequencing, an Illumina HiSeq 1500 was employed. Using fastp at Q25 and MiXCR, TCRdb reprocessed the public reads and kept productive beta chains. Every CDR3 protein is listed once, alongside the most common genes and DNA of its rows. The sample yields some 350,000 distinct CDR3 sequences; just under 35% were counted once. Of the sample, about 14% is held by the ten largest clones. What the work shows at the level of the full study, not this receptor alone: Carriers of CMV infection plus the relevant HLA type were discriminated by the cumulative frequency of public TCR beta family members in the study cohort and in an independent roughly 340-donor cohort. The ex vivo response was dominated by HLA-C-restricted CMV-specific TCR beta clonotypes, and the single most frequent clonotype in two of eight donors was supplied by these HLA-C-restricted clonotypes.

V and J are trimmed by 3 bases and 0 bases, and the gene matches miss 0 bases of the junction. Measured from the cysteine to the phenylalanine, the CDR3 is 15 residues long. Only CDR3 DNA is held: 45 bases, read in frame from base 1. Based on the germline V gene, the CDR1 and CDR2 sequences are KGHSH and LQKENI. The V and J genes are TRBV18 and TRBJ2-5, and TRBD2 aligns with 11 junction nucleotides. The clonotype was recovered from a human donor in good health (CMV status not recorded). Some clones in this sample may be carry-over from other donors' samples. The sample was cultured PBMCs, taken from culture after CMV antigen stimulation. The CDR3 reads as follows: CASSPTSGNQETQYF. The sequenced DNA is TGTGCCAGCTCACCGACTAGCGGGAACCAAGAGACCCAGTACTTC.